This T cell receptor (beta chain) comes out of a study of cytomegalovirus exposure and HLA in healthy donors. The PCR made use of 60 Vbeta and 13 Jbeta primers. The table came from immunoSEQ multiplex PCR; TCRdb's copy has only in-frame clones and leaves some out. The sample records under 250,000 clones, 60% to 80% being singletons. The CDR3 has 17 amino acids. The germline V gene has CDR1 SGHDT and CDR2 YYEEEE. With 4 bases clipped from V and 5 bases from J, the junction kept 15 bases outside the gene matches. The chain has TRBV5-6 and TRBJ2-7; 10 bases line up with TRBD2. The sample comprised PBMCs. The clonotype comes from a male donor in good health and CMV-seronegative. The CDR3 region has the DNA TGTGCCAGCAGCCCGGCGGGCGAAGCGGGAGGGCTCCACGAGCAGTACTTC. As protein: CASSPAGEAGGLHEQYF.